These 22 T cell receptor beta chains originate from one sample sequenced in a study of shared clonotypes between healthy human individuals. Method: immunoSEQ multiplex PCR; TCRdb's copy keeps in-frame clones and lacks some. Seen here are some 980,000 clones, around three quarters observed once, and the top ten hold around 1.5%. Sequencing was done on a sample of memory CD4+ T cells sorted from blood. Subset given: CD45RA-negative fraction. These receptors originate from a man aged 18 to 29 in good health.

The chain couples TRBV19 to TRBJ1-1; maybe TRBD1 (5 bases). Trimming removed 0 bases at V and 7 bases at J, with 9 bases between. The CDR3 covers 13 residues. CDR1 is LNHDA, CDR2 SQIVND, per germline (reference sequence). The CDR3: CASSIDLRGEAFF. The CDR3 DNA reads TGTGCCAGTAGTATAGACCTGAGGGGTGAAGCTTTCTTT.

This chain joins TRBV20-1 and TRBJ2-1, with D possibly TRBD2 on 5 matching bases. V was cut by 6 bases and J by 7 bases, with 10 bases left in between. This CDR3 has 11 amino acids. Germline-derived CDR1 and CDR2 are DFQATT and SNEGSKA (reference sequence). CDR3 nucleotides: TGCAGTGCCGAGGGCCAGAATGAGCAGTTCTTC. Encoded protein: CSAEGQNEQFF.

This clone was detected only once. This chain links TRBV5-1 with TRBJ2-1; D is unclear. The CDR3 extends over 16 amino acids. V dropped 0 bases and J dropped 2 bases, with 12 bases sitting between them. Germline values: CDR1 SGHRS, CDR2 YFSETQ. CDR3 nucleotides: TGCGCCAGCAGCTTGGCAACGGGTCCGACCTACAATGAGCAGTTCTTC. Translation gives CASSLATGPTYNEQFF.

The chain joins TRBV25-1 to TRBJ2-3, with 10 nucleotides matching TRBD2. J was trimmed by 6 bases and V by 7 bases; bases with no gene match: 10. The CDR3 is made up of 15 amino acids. Germline CDR1 reads MGHDK; CDR2 reads SYGVNS. Here the CDR3 reads CASKPTSGPTDTQYF. CDR3 nucleotides: TGTGCCAGCAAACCGACTAGCGGGCCTACGGATACGCAGTATTTT.

In the case of this clone: One end of the junction fails to match germline, which may point to a read error. This chain joins TRBV5-4 and TRBJ1-1, with a weak D call TRBD1 (5 bases). This CDR3 comprises 15 residues. Per the germline V gene, CDR1 is SGHNT and CDR2 is YYREEE (reference sequence). In DNA form, the CDR3 reads TGTGCCAGCAGCTCACCGGGACGGTCCAATACTGAGGCTTTCTTT. Amino acids: CASSSPGRSNTEAFF.

The chain links TRBV11-2 to TRBJ1-1; TRBD1 is a possible D gene (6 bases). The V gene lost 6 bases and the J gene lost 0 bases, with 11 bases spanning the gap. The CDR3 consists of 14 residues. Per germline, CDR1 SGHAT and CDR2 FQNNGV. DNA of the CDR3: TGTGCCAGCAGACCTGGACAGATGAACACTGAAGCTTTCTTT. It is translated as CASRPGQMNTEAFF.

This clone was counted once. The J gene is TRBJ2-7, the V gene TRBV7-9; TRBD1 might be the D (6 bases). Germline V gives CDR1 SEHNR, CDR2 FQNEAQ (reference sequence). Trimming took off 5 bases at V and 0 bases at J, with 17 bases between the two ends. This CDR3 spans 16 amino acids. The CDR3 DNA reads TGTGCCAGCAGCCCCAGGGGCGCAGAAAGCTCCTACGAGCAGTACTTC. Residues: CASSPRGAESSYEQYF.

The chain has TRBV27 and TRBJ2-7; D is perhaps TRBD2 (5 bases). This CDR3 region has 14 residues. Trimming left V 6 bases short and J 0 bases short, with 12 bases between. Germline V gene lookup returns CDR1 MNHEY and CDR2 SMNVEV (reference sequence). Here the CDR3 DNA reads TGTGCCAGCAGGATAACTAGGAGCTCCTACGAGCAGTACTTC. Its protein product is CASRITRSSYEQYF.

This clone appeared many times. The V gene is TRBV6-5, the J gene TRBJ2-1, with 8 positions matching TRBD1. This CDR3 has 11 residues. CDR1 is MNHEY and CDR2 is SVGAGI in the germline V gene. The CDR3: CAVRGPQEQFF. In DNA form, the CDR3 reads TGTGCAGTCAGGGGGCCACAAGAGCAGTTCTTC.

The gene calls are TRBV27 and TRBJ1-4; a possible D gene is TRBD1 (6 bases). Deletions cut 5 bases from V and 6 bases from J, with 16 bases between. This CDR3 spans 15 amino acids. Germline-derived CDR1 and CDR2 are MNHEY and SMNVEV (reference sequence). The CDR3 bases are TGTGCCAGCAGTCCCAACAGGGCTCTGTATGAAAAACTGTTTTTT. Its translation is CASSPNRALYEKLFF.

For this clone: A single base separates this from a much larger clone, so it may be a read error. The sample has other DNA sequences that encode this CDR3 too. The chain combines TRBV5-1 with TRBJ2-1; the match to TRBD2 covers 8 bases. Losses at the gene ends were 0 bases for V and 4 bases for J; bases not matched to a gene: 0. The length of the CDR3 is 14 residues. Germline V CDR1 and CDR2: SGHRS, YFSETQ. The CDR3, as DNA: TGCGCCAGCAGCTTGGGACTAGCGTACAATGAGCAGTTCTTC. This gives the protein CASSLGLAYNEQFF. Full variable domain (missing parts from reference TRBV5-1 and TRBJ2-1): KAGVTQTPRYLIKTRGQQVTLSCSPISGHRSVSWYQQTPGQGLQFLFEYFSETQRNKGNFPGRFSGRQFSNSRSEMNVSTLELGDSALYLCASSLGLAYNEQFFGPGTRLTVL.

This chain's CDR3 is CASSPYLGRDSNQPQHF. The CDR3 region has the DNA TGTGCCAGCAGCCCCTACTTGGGCAGAGATAGCAATCAGCCCCAGCATTTT. This chain joins TRBV7-2 and TRBJ1-5; no clear D. V was clipped by 5 bases and J by 0 bases, with 17 bases between them. CDR1 SGHTA and CDR2 FQGNSA come from the germline V gene. The CDR3 runs to 17 residues.

CDR3 bases: TGTGCCAGCAAAACGGGACTAGCGTCGAATGAGCAGTTCTTC. Its protein product is CASKTGLASNEQFF. The chain links TRBV6-5 to TRBJ2-1, with 10 bases aligning to TRBD2. The germline CDR1 and CDR2 sequences are MNHEY and SVGAGI. Germline trimming cut 7 bases from V and 7 bases from J; bases unmatched to any gene: 7. CDR3 length: 14 residues.

The V call is TRBV6-6, the J call TRBJ1-4; 7 bases are a match to TRBD1. There are 13 residues in the CDR3. With 10 bases clipped from V and 6 bases from J, the junction kept 8 bases outside the gene matches. CDR1 is MNHNY and CDR2 is SVGAGI in the germline V gene (reference sequence). The CDR3, as DNA: TGTGCCACCTGGCGACAGGGAGATGAAAAACTGTTTTTT. Translation: CATWRQGDEKLFF.

This rearrangement joins TRBV10-3 to TRBJ2-2, with 10 bases that match TRBD1. CDR1 ENHRY and CDR2 SYGVKD come from the germline V gene. J was trimmed by 6 bases and V by 9 bases; bases with no gene match: 4. The CDR3 loop spans 13 amino acids. CDR3 loop: CAIGQGDSGELFF. DNA of the CDR3: TGTGCCATTGGACAGGGGGATTCCGGGGAGCTGTTTTTT.

The chain employs TRBV21-1 and TRBJ1-3; the listed D gene, TRBD1, was not tested against the DNA. TRBV21-1 is labeled a pseudogene. CDR3 length: 16 amino acids. CDR3 residues: CASSKKGYSSGNTIYF. In DNA form, the CDR3 reads TGTGCCAGCAGCAAAAAAGGCTACAGCTCTGGAAACACCATATATTTT.

The genes are TRBV5-8 and TRBJ2-2, with a weak D call TRBD2 (6 bases). The length of the CDR3 is 15 residues. V was clipped by 3 bases and J by 5 bases, with 14 bases between them. Looked up from germline, CDR1 is SGHTS and CDR2 is YDEGEE. This CDR3 reads CASSWGVKGTGELFF. CDR3 bases: TGTGCCAGCAGCTGGGGGGTAAAAGGGACCGGGGAGCTGTTTTTT.

The chain recombines TRBV28 with TRBJ2-2; D might be TRBD1 or TRBD2, each matching 6 bases. The V end was cut by 8 bases, the J end by 5 bases, with 12 bases between. Germline lookup yields CDR1 MDHEN and CDR2 SYDVKM. The CDR3 contains 13 residues. This chain's CDR3 is CASHRGRTGELFF. In nucleotides, the CDR3 is TGTGCCAGCCATAGGGGGAGGACCGGGGAGCTGTTTTTT.

This clone showed up just a few times. CDR3 bases: TGTGCCTGGAGATGGGGGGCAGCCCGGGCTTTCTTT. Protein sequence: CAWRWGAARAFF. V is TRBV30 and J is TRBJ1-1; D is possibly TRBD1 (6 bases). The CDR3 totals 12 residues. V lost 3 bases to trimming and J lost 11 bases, with 16 bases between them. Germline V CDR1 and CDR2: GTSNPN, SVGIG (reference sequence).

The V and J genes are TRBV6-1 and TRBJ2-7, with D tentatively TRBD1 (6 bases). Between the trimmed V and J ends, which lost 4 bases and 6 bases, there was a span of 19 bases. The CDR3 has 15 residues. Germline CDR1 MNHNS, CDR2 SASEGT. The CDR3 reads CASSVPAGVRGEQYF. The CDR3 nucleotides are TGTGCCAGCAGTGTTCCGGCAGGGGTACGGGGCGAGCAGTACTTC.

This clone has a single count. V and J are TRBV5-4 and TRBJ2-1, with 8 bases fitting TRBD2. V shed 0 bases, J shed 3 bases, and the junction held 5 bases outside the gene matches. The CDR3 runs 16 residues. CDR1 is SGHNT, CDR2 YYREEE, per germline (reference sequence). CDR3 DNA: TGTGCCAGCAGCTTGGGCGGGGGGCATAACTACAATGAGCAGTTCTTC. Residues: CASSLGGGHNYNEQFF.

The V gene is TRBV12-5, the J gene TRBJ1-1; 9 nucleotides match TRBD1. CDR1 is LGHNT and CDR2 is FRNRAP in the germline V gene. The CDR3 loop spans 14 amino acids. The V gene end was trimmed by 7 bases and the J gene end by 3 bases; junction bases not matched to a gene: 6. Written as DNA, the CDR3 is TGTGCTAGTGTGTTGGGACAGGGTGACACTGAAGCTTTCTTT. Translated: CASVLGQGDTEAFF.